These 19 T cell receptor beta chains share one sample of origin, sequenced in a study of response to subunit inactivated influenza vaccine. TCRdb re-called the RT-PCR reads with MiXCR, one entry per CDR3 protein. The sample lists roughly 570,000 distinct CDR3 sequences; around 15% were seen once. Source: PBMCs from blood, taken 12 days after vaccination. These receptors were taken from a man aged 45-65 years who received an inactivated influenza vaccine.

There are a few counts of this clonotype. This chain uses TRBV20-1 with TRBJ2-5; a weak D match, TRBD2 (5 bases). Trimming removed 3 bases at V and 1 base at J, with 9 bases between. The CDR3 extends over 13 amino acids. In germline, CDR1 is DFQATT, CDR2 SNEGSKA (reference sequence). The CDR3 bases are TGCAGTGCTAGTCGGGGAAGCCAAGAGACCCAGTACTTC. Protein: CSASRGSQETQYF.

The J gene is TRBJ2-1, the V gene TRBV20-1; D is possibly TRBD1 (5 bases). Trimming removed 3 bases from V and 2 bases from J, with 17 bases in between. The CDR3 is 16 amino acids. Germline-derived CDR1 and CDR2 are DFQATT and SNEGSKA (reference sequence). The CDR3 loop is CSARKGSVTPYNEQFF. DNA for the CDR3: TGCAGTGCTAGGAAGGGGTCCGTGACGCCCTACAATGAGCAGTTCTTC.

The table lists this clonotype with a few counts. V usage is TRBV6-2 or TRBV6-3 and J usage is TRBJ2-3, with 10 bases that match TRBD2. The V gene end was trimmed by 6 bases and the J gene end by 4 bases; junction bases not matched to a gene: 4. The CDR3 loop spans 14 amino acids. CDR1 and CDR2 from the germline V gene are MNHEY and SVGEGT. The CDR3, as DNA: TGTGCCAGCAGGAAGCTAGCGGGAGCAGATACGCAGTATTTT. Translating gives CASRKLAGADTQYF.

This clonotype was counted a few times. This rearrangement joins TRBV30 to TRBJ2-2; a possible D gene is TRBD2 (6 bases). Germline-derived CDR1 and CDR2 are GTSNPN and SVGIG (reference sequence). This CDR3 has 15 amino acids. V was pared by 0 bases and J by 6 bases, with 14 bases between. CDR3 loop: CAWSVRGSRSGELFF. CDR3 coding DNA: TGTGCCTGGAGTGTACGGGGGAGTCGCTCCGGGGAGCTGTTTTTT.

This rearrangement joins TRBV6-1 to TRBJ2-3; a possible D gene is TRBD2 (7 bases). Germline CDR1 MNHNS, CDR2 SASEGT. The germline V and J ends were trimmed by 7 bases and 2 bases, with 13 bases remaining between them. The CDR3 contains 14 residues. In DNA, the CDR3 is TGTGCCAGCATGCGGGGGCTTCTCACAGATACGCAGTATTTT. Translated: CASMRGLLTDTQYF.

V is TRBV18 and J is TRBJ2-7, with TRBD1 matching 7 bases. The CDR3 runs 14 residues. Germline V gene sequence: CDR1 KGHSH, CDR2 LQKENI. V was pared by 3 bases and J by 3 bases, with 5 bases of the junction left unmatched. The chain's CDR3 is CASSPGQSYYEQYF. DNA of the CDR3: TGTGCCAGCTCACCGGGACAGAGTTACTACGAGCAGTACTTC.

The rearrangement joins TRBV7-2 to TRBJ2-2, with D tentatively TRBD2 (6 bases). V was shortened by 6 bases and J by 2 bases, with 22 bases between the two germline ends. The CDR3 spans 18 residues. CDR1 is SGHTA, CDR2 FQGNSA, per germline. The CDR3: CASRLRGMEYRNTGELFF. CDR3 nucleotide sequence: TGTGCCAGCAGGTTGCGGGGCATGGAGTATCGAAACACCGGGGAGCTGTTTTTT.

This chain links TRBV5-5 with TRBJ2-5; unclear D gene. Deletions cut 4 bases from V and 0 bases from J, with 16 bases between. The CDR3 is 16 amino acids. Germline V gives CDR1 SGHKS, CDR2 YYEKEE (reference sequence). CDR3 nucleotides: TGTGCCAGCAGCCTGGGGTTACTGATGTACCAAGAGACCCAGTACTTC. It encodes CASSLGLLMYQETQYF.

The chain joins TRBV14 to TRBJ2-1; 7 bases fit TRBD1. Unmatched junction bases numbered 6, after V lost 2 bases and J lost 2 bases. This CDR3 has 16 residues. CDR1 is SGHDN, CDR2 FVKESK, per germline. The CDR3 DNA is TGTGCCAGCAGCCAAACAGGGGTACTCACCTACAATGAGCAGTTCTTC. It translates to CASSQTGVLTYNEQFF.

The chain is built from TRBV7-6 and TRBJ2-3; perhaps TRBD2 as D (6 bases). Germline CDR1 is SGHVS and CDR2 is FNYEAQ. The V end lost 6 bases, the J end lost 6 bases, and 13 bases lay between the germline ends. The CDR3 totals 13 residues. The CDR3 sequence is CASSTAAGDTQYF. The CDR3 DNA reads TGTGCCAGCAGTACCGCGGCGGGGGATACGCAGTATTTT.

This clonotype was detected ten times or more. The chain recombines TRBV6-1 with TRBJ2-7, with 11 positions matching TRBD1. V was clipped by 5 bases and J by 6 bases; unmatched bases: 6. The CDR3 covers 14 residues. Germline V gene sequence: CDR1 MNHNS, CDR2 SASEGT. This chain's CDR3 is CASSTGQGAREQYF. The CDR3 DNA reads as TGTGCCAGCAGTACCGGACAGGGGGCTCGCGAGCAGTACTTC.

This clonotype was seen a handful of times. The chain has TRBV6-2 or TRBV6-3 and TRBJ2-7, with 8 bases aligning to TRBD2. Trimming cost V 0 bases and J 4 bases; bases outside gene matches: 11. The CDR3 totals 17 residues. Germline lookup yields CDR1 MNHEY and CDR2 SVGEGT. The chain's CDR3 is CASSYSSFGTREYEQYF. The CDR3 region has the DNA TGTGCCAGCAGTTACTCGTCATTCGGGACTAGGGAGTACGAGCAGTACTTC.

This clonotype has at least ten counts. Sequence at one end of the junction differs from germline and may be a read error. The chain combines TRBV7-7 with TRBJ2-3; D unclear. The CDR3 has 15 residues. The V gene's germline CDR1 is SSHAT and CDR2 FNYEAQ (reference sequence). CDR3 region: CASSQHGRSTDTQYF. In DNA, the CDR3 is TGTGCTAGCAGCCAGCACGGCCGTAGCACAGATACGCAGTATTTT. Variable domain in full (rest from reference TRBV7-7 and TRBJ2-3): GAGVSQSPRYKVTKRGQDVTLRCDPISSHATLYWYQQALGQGPEFLTYFNYEAQPDKSGLPSDRFSAERPEGSISTLTIQRTEQRDSAMYRCASSQHGRSTDTQYFGPGTRLTVL.

In this sample, this clonotype turned up a few times. This rearrangement joins TRBV7-6 to TRBJ2-1; D is possibly TRBD1 (5 bases). The germline V gene has CDR1 SGHVS and CDR2 FNYEAQ. This CDR3 has 15 amino acids. The V end lost 0 bases, the J end lost 6 bases, and 12 bases lay between the germline ends. This CDR3 is CASSLAPQGGNEQFF. The CDR3 DNA sequence: TGTGCCAGCAGCTTAGCGCCTCAGGGCGGCAATGAGCAGTTCTTC. Together with reference TRBV7-6 and TRBJ2-1, the CDR3 gives the full variable domain: GAGVSQSPRYKVTKRGQDVALRCDPISGHVSLYWYRQALGQGPEFLTYFNYEAQQDKSGLPNDRFSAERPEGSISTLTIQRTEQRDSAMYRCASSLAPQGGNEQFFGPGTRLTVL.

There are a few counts of this clonotype. This chain's CDR3 is CASSDGRLNTGELFF. CDR3 nucleotide sequence: TGTGCCAGCAGCGACGGGAGATTGAACACCGGGGAGCTGTTTTTT. The J gene is TRBJ2-2, the V gene TRBV7-8; D possibly corresponds to TRBD2 (6 bases). Germline V CDR1 and CDR2: SGHVS, FQNEAQ. The CDR3 is 15 amino acids. The V end was cut by 5 bases, the J end by 1 base, with 11 bases between.

The chain joins TRBV10-3 to TRBJ2-3, with 8 bases fitting TRBD2. CDR1 and CDR2 (germline): ENHRY, SYGVKD. The length of the CDR3 is 15 residues. The ends lost 7 bases at V and 6 bases at J; junction bases unmatched: 12. In DNA form, the CDR3 reads TGTGCCATCACCCCGGGACTAGAAGTCCCCGATACGCAGTATTTT. This translates into CAITPGLEVPDTQYF.

The chain is built from TRBV12-3 or TRBV12-4 and TRBJ2-3; 10 bases align to TRBD2. CDR3 length: 15 amino acids. After removal of 4 bases from V and 10 bases from J, the junction contained 11 bases not matched to a gene. In DNA form, the CDR3 reads TGTGCCAGCAGTTACGGAGACTCTAGCGGGGGCGCGCAGTATTTT. Translating it yields CASSYGDSSGGAQYF.

The sample holds a few counts of this clonotype. The chain employs TRBV5-1 and TRBJ2-1; D gene ambiguous. The germline V gene has CDR1 SGHRS and CDR2 YFSETQ. The length of the CDR3 is 13 residues. The germline V and J ends were trimmed by 7 bases and 9 bases, with 17 bases remaining between them. In nucleotides, the CDR3 is TGCGCCAGCTCAGGCAGTTTAACGGGTGAGCAGTTCTTC. Translating gives CASSGSLTGEQFF.

This clonotype was seen a handful of times. The rearrangement joins TRBV30 to TRBJ2-1; D tentatively fits TRBD1 or TRBD2 (5 bases each). The V and J ends lost 4 bases and 5 bases respectively, with 12 bases between them. The CDR3 contains 13 residues. CDR1 and CDR2 (germline): GTSNPN, SVGIG (reference sequence). In DNA, the CDR3 is TGTGCCTGGAACGACGGGACGAACAATGAGCAGTTCTTC. It codes for CAWNDGTNNEQFF.